This is a list of T cell receptor beta chains from one sample in a study of blood T cell repertoires in COVID-19. Here immunoSEQ multiplex PCR was the method, and the copy in TCRdb shows in-frame clones only, minus some. The sample contains approximately 270,000 clones, approximately 90% of which appear only once. Specimen: peripheral blood. These receptor sequences come from a man aged 25 to 40 with acute or convalescent COVID-19. The CDR3 runs from the conserved cysteine through the conserved F or W. Each record gives: clone size, J gene, D gene, V gene, CDR3 DNA, CDR3 protein. The D gene is left open where the match is weak. For some rows the clone size is stated as once, few or many, or as a class when expanded; others skip it.

size: NA
J: TRBJ2-3
D: NA
V: TRBV21-1
DNA: TGTGCCAGCAGCAAAGTAGGTGATGGCGGCACCACAGATACGCAGTATTTT
CDR3: CASSKVGDGGTTDTQYF

size: NA
J: TRBJ2-5
D: NA
V: TRBV29-1
DNA: TGCAGCGTTCTTACTTTATTACTCCAAGAGACCCAGTACTTC
CDR3: CSVLTLLLQETQYF

size: NA
J: TRBJ1-5
D: TRBD1
V: TRBV28
DNA: TGTGCCAGCACCCCAAGGGGACAGGGAGAGAAGCCCCAGCATTTT
CDR3: CASTPRGQGEKPQHF

size: NA
J: TRBJ2-7
D: TRBD2
V: TRBV13
DNA: TGTGCCAGCAGCCGACCTAGGGCGGGAGGGCCCTCTTACGAGCAGTACTTC
CDR3: CASSRPRAGGPSYEQYF

size: NA
J: TRBJ1-5
D: NA
V: TRBV7-8
DNA: TGTGCCAGCAGCTTAGTATCCCGTTATCAGCCCCAGCATTTT
CDR3: CASSLVSRYQPQHF

size: NA
J: TRBJ2-1
D: TRBD2
V: TRBV5-6
DNA: TGTGCCAGCAGCTTACCCGCGGGAGTTCACAATGAGCAGTTCTTC
CDR3: CASSLPAGVHNEQFF

size: NA
J: TRBJ2-7
D: TRBD2
V: TRBV6-6
DNA: TGTGCCAGCAGTTACGCGACAGCGGGGGTTAACTACGAGCAGTACTTC
CDR3: CASSYATAGVNYEQYF

size: NA
J: TRBJ1-3
D: TRBD1
V: TRBV11-2
DNA: TGTGCCAGCAGCTCCCCCGTGACAGGGACAGGAAACACCATATATTTT
CDR3: CASSSPVTGTGNTIYF

size: NA
J: TRBJ2-1
D: NA
V: TRBV7-9
DNA: TGTGCCAGCAGCCCCTGGACAGCCAACAATGAGCAGTTCTTC
CDR3: CASSPWTANNEQFF

size: NA
J: TRBJ1-1
D: TRBD1
V: TRBV4-2
DNA: TGTGCCAGCAGCCAGGATGGGACAGGGGCGCGCACTGAAGCTTTCTTT
CDR3: CASSQDGTGARTEAFF

size: NA
J: TRBJ1-1
D: NA
V: TRBV18
DNA: TGTGCCAGCTCACCCGACACTGAAGCTTTCTTT
CDR3: CASSPDTEAFF

size: NA
J: TRBJ1-6
D: NA
V: TRBV7-9
DNA: TGTGCCAGCAGCTTGGGCAGGGGTTTAAATTCACCCCTCCACTTT
CDR3: CASSLGRGLNSPLHF

size: NA
J: TRBJ2-7
D: NA
V: TRBV6-1
DNA: TGTGCCAGCAGTGAGCTTCTAGCTGGGAACGAGCAGTACTTC
CDR3: CASSELLAGNEQYF

size: NA
J: TRBJ1-2
D: NA
V: TRBV3-1/TRBV3-2
DNA: TGTGCCAGCAGCCACCCATTGGCCCTCTACACCTTC
CDR3: CASSHPLALYTF

size: NA
J: TRBJ1-2
D: NA
V: TRBV7-9
DNA: TGTGCCAGCAAACCGGGTCCACTATATGGCTACACCTTC
CDR3: CASKPGPLYGYTF

size: once
J: TRBJ1-5
D: NA
V: TRBV7-9
DNA: TGTGCCAGCAGCCCCGACAGTGACAATCAGCCCCAGCATTTT
CDR3: CASSPDSDNQPQHF

size: NA
J: TRBJ1-1
D: NA
V: TRBV6-5
DNA: TGTGCCAGCAGTTACCACAGGGCCACTGAAGCTTTCTTT
CDR3: CASSYHRATEAFF

size: few
J: TRBJ2-6
D: NA
V: TRBV5-1
DNA: TGCGCCAGCAGCTTGACAGGGACCTCTGGGGCCAACGTCCTGACTTTC
CDR3: CASSLTGTSGANVLTF

size: once
J: TRBJ2-5
D: NA
V: TRBV6-6
DNA: TGTGCCAGCAGTTACGCTCAGATACAAGAGACCCAGTACTTC
CDR3: CASSYAQIQETQYF

size: NA
J: TRBJ2-1
D: TRBD2
V: TRBV6-4
DNA: TGTGCCAGCAGTGAAAGGGGACTAGCGGGAGCGGAGCAGTTCTTC
CDR3: CASSERGLAGAEQFF

size: NA
J: TRBJ2-3
D: TRBD2
V: TRBV7-9
DNA: TGTGCCAGCATGAGGACTAGCGGTATTACGCAGTATTTT
CDR3: CASMRTSGITQYF

size: NA
J: TRBJ1-2
D: TRBD1
V: TRBV6-5
DNA: TGTGCCAGCATTAGACAGGGGAAGGGTGGCTACACCTTC
CDR3: CASIRQGKGGYTF

size: NA
J: TRBJ1-5
D: TRBD1
V: TRBV9
DNA: TGTGCCAGCGACTTACCTATCCCGGGACAGGGACTAAATCAGCCCCAGCATTTT
CDR3: CASDLPIPGQGLNQPQHF

size: NA
J: TRBJ1-6
D: TRBD1
V: TRBV28
DNA: TGTGCCAGCAGCCAACCCCGGGCAGGGGGAAATTCACCCCTCCACTTT
CDR3: CASSQPRAGGNSPLHF

size: once
J: TRBJ2-6
D: NA
V: TRBV19
DNA: TGTGCCAGTGGGGGGGCCGGGGCCAACGTCCTGACTTTC
CDR3: CASGGAGANVLTF

size: few
J: TRBJ1-2
D: TRBD1
V: TRBV19
DNA: TGTGCCAGTAGTCCTACGGGACAGTATGGCTACACCTTC
CDR3: CASSPTGQYGYTF

size: NA
J: TRBJ2-3
D: NA
V: TRBV12-5
DNA: TGTGCTAGTGGTAGGGGAACAGATACGCAGTATTTT
CDR3: CASGRGTDTQYF

size: NA
J: TRBJ2-3
D: NA
V: TRBV5-1
DNA: TGCGCCAGCAGCAGAGACCAGGGGAAGGGCACAGATACGCAGTATTTT
CDR3: CASSRDQGKGTDTQYF

size: NA
J: TRBJ2-3
D: NA
V: TRBV5-1
DNA: TGCGCCAGCAGCTTGGCGGTGGGGGGTATCACAGATACGCAGTATTTT
CDR3: CASSLAVGGITDTQYF

size: NA
J: TRBJ1-6
D: TRBD1
V: TRBV7-9
DNA: TGTGCCAGCAGCTTATTTGGGGTGGGACAGGCCAATTCACCCCTCCACTTT
CDR3: CASSLFGVGQANSPLHF

size: NA
J: TRBJ2-2
D: NA
V: TRBV11-2
DNA: TGTGCCAGCAGCTTAGATACAGGTCCCGAGGTGAAGCTGTTTTTT
CDR3: CASSLDTGPEVKLFF

size: NA
J: TRBJ1-5
D: NA
V: TRBV7-2
DNA: TGTGCCAGCAGCCCACAGAGAAATCAGCCCCAGCATTTT
CDR3: CASSPQRNQPQHF

size: NA
J: TRBJ2-2
D: NA
V: TRBV11-2
DNA: TGTGCCAGCAGCCCCCGGCGGGTGCTAAACACCGGGGAGCTGTTTTTT
CDR3: CASSPRRVLNTGELFF